This T cell receptor (beta chain) was observed in a study of T cell responses to AZD1222 COVID-19 vaccine. On the study more broadly: Both about-4-week and about-12-week second-dose recipients were combined.

Germline CDR1 reads SGHVS; CDR2 reads FNYEAQ. The ends were cut back, 0 bases at V and 7 bases at J, with 10 bases in the middle. This CDR3 comprises 14 residues. Findings and caveats of the study: Females made up more of the donors, who were largely white British, and clonal diversity may have come out too low.

Libraries were prepared by immunoSEQ multiplex PCR; TCRdb keeps only in-frame clonotypes and omits some of them. Of 140,000 to 150,000 clones listed, 70% to 90% are singletons. As regards this clone: Antigen: not known.

Here the sequenced sample was peripheral blood, taken on day 0 of AZD1222 vaccination. The origin of this receptor is an adult in good health. The V call is TRBV7-6, the J call TRBJ2-1, with no clear D. CDR3 nucleotides: TGTGCCAGCAGCTTAGCGCTTGCAAGGAATGAGCAGTTCTTC. Its protein is CASSLALARNEQFF. The full variable domain, in which reference TRBV7-6 and TRBJ2-1 provide the parts outside the CDR3, is GAGVSQSPRYKVTKRGQDVALRCDPISGHVSLYWYRQALGQGPEFLTYFNYEAQQDKSGLPNDRFSAERPEGSISTLTIQRTEQRDSAMYRCASSLALARNEQFFGPGTRLTVL.